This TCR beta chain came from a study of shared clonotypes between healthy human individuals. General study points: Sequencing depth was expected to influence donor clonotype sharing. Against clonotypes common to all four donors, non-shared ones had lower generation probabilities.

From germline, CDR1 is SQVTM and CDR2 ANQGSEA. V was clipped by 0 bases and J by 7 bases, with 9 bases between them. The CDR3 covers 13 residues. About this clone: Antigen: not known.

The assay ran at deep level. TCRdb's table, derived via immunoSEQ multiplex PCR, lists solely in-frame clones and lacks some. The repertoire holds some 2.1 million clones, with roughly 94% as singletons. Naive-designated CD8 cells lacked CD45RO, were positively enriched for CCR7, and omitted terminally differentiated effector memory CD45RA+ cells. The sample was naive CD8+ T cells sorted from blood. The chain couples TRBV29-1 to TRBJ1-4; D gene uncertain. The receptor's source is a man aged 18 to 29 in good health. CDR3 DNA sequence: TGCAGCGTTGAAGATGAGGTCGGTGAAAAACTGTTTTTT. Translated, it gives CSVEDEVGEKLFF.